This T cell receptor beta chain was profiled in a study of cytomegalovirus exposure and HLA in healthy donors. About the research overall: From donors who were HLA-typed, an early data release held 65 million to 85 million unique TCRs. Study findings and constraints: The investigators catalogued some 150 TCR beta chains as cytomegalovirus-associated. In a later analysis, HLA-associated beta chains showed higher expansion and lower generation probabilities than comparable chains. Per published accounts, TCR beta sequences correctly predicted the HLA-A and HLA-B alleles of most subjects.

Of note for this clone: Its antigen is still unknown.

This CDR3 contains 16 residues. Germline loops: CDR1 GTSNPN, CDR2 SVGIG (reference sequence). Trimming took 0 bases from V and 8 from J, leaving 22 bases between them. PCR amplification relied on 60 Vbeta primers (plus 13 Jbeta primers). Data came from immunoSEQ multiplex PCR; TCRdb stores just in-frame clones and leaves some out. Among 150,000 or so clones listed, approximately 80% were seen once. This TCR derives from a woman in her 50s in good health and CMV-seropositive. The rearrangement joins TRBV30 to TRBJ1-2; D is uncertain. The source material was PBMCs. The CDR3 bases are TGTGCCTGGAGTGTATTAGGCCAGGTGCTCCGTCACGGCTACACCTTC. The encoded protein is CAWSVLGQVLRHGYTF.